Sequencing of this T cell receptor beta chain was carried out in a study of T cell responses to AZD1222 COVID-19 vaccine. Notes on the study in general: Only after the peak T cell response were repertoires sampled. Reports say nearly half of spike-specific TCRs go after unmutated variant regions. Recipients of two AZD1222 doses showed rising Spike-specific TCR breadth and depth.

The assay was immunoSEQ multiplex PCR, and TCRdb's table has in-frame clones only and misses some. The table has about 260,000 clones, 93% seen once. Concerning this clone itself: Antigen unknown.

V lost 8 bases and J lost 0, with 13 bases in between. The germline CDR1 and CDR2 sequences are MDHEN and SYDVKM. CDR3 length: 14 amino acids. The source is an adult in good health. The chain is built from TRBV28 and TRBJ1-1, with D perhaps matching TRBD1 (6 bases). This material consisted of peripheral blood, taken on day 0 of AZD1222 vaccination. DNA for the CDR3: TGTGCCAGCGGGGGTGGGGGCCTGAACACTGAAGCTTTCTTT. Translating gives CASGGGGLNTEAFF.